Below are 32 T cell receptor beta chains sequenced from a single sample in a study of blood T cells in healthy people across ages. Primers used in a second PCR of about 7 to 11 cycles were a sample-barcoded 5' primer and a J-beta primer mix. MiXCR, run by TCRdb on the 5' RACE reads, gives a single entry per CDR3 protein. The sample records fewer than 1,200,000 distinct CDR3 sequences, about 23% being singletons. These same data were also listed under a study on T cells of mothers and their children.

Sample: blood. The receptors stem from a girl aged 2-10 years in good health.

This chain uses TRBV29-1 with TRBJ1-1; 11 nucleotides match TRBD1. With V trimmed by 5 bases and J by 6 bases, 5 bases remained unmatched. The CDR3 has 13 amino acids. Germline CDR1 SQVTM, CDR2 ANQGSEA. Here the CDR3 DNA reads TGCAGCGTTCCGGACAGGGGGCTGGCTGAAGCTTTCTTT. Protein: CSVPDRGLAEAFF.

The V gene is TRBV6-2 or TRBV6-3, the J gene TRBJ2-2; the D is unclear. The V gene's germline CDR1 is MNHEY and CDR2 SVGEGT. Trimming pared 5 bases from V and 5 bases from J, leaving 15 bases between. The CDR3 is 15 amino acids. CDR3: CASSTGRLGTGELFF. In DNA form, the CDR3 reads TGTGCCAGCAGTACCGGACGGTTGGGAACCGGGGAGCTGTTTTTT.

J is TRBJ1-2 and V is TRBV7-9; D is perhaps TRBD1 (5 bases). Germline-derived CDR1 and CDR2 are SEHNR and FQNEAQ (reference sequence). The CDR3 has 15 residues. V dropped 5 bases and J dropped 1 base, with 14 bases sitting between them. CDR3 residues: CASSGWTRSNYGYTF. The CDR3 DNA reads TGTGCCAGCAGCGGGTGGACAAGGAGTAACTATGGCTACACCTTC.

The CDR3 loop reads CASGRGTSGYEQYF. CDR3 nucleotide sequence: TGTGCCAGCGGCCGGGGGACTAGCGGCTACGAGCAGTACTTC. The chain is built from TRBV3-1 and TRBJ2-7, with TRBD2 identical over 11 bases. The trim removed 8 bases at V and 3 bases at J, leaving 6 bases unmatched. There are 14 residues in the CDR3. The germline CDR1 and CDR2 sequences are LGHDT and YNNKEL (reference sequence).

The rearrangement links TRBV20-1 to TRBJ2-5; D is ambiguous. The assigned J gene may be wrong: the sequence end matches TRBJ2-7 better. Germline values: CDR1 DFQATT, CDR2 SNEGSKA (reference sequence). This CDR3 has 12 residues. CDR3 DNA sequence: TGCAGTGCTAGAACTTCCTGGGGCGAGCAGTACTTC. Protein product: CSARTSWGEQYF.

The chain employs TRBV20-1 and TRBJ2-1; TRBD2 agrees at 7 bases. The CDR3 consists of 16 residues. V shed 1 base and J 4 bases; nucleotides not matched to a gene: 10. Germline V gene data show CDR1 as DFQATT and CDR2 as SNEGSKA (reference sequence). In DNA, the CDR3 is TGCAGTGCTAGAGCTTATCTAGCGGTCCCTTACAATGAGCAGTTCTTC. Protein: CSARAYLAVPYNEQFF.

About this clonotype: Mismatch with germline at one junction end may stem from a read error. The V and J genes are TRBV27 and TRBJ2-6, with D uncertain. This CDR3 region has 14 residues. Germline V CDR1 and CDR2: MNHEY, SMNVEV (reference sequence). CDR3 loop: CASSLRSEANVLTF. CDR3 bases: TGTGCCAGCAGTCTTCGATCTGAGGCCAACGTCCTGACTTTC.

This clonotype was detected only a few times. The chain combines TRBV9 with TRBJ1-2; 9 bases align to TRBD1. Germline V gene data show CDR1 as SGDLS and CDR2 as YYNGEE. There are 13 residues in the CDR3. J was trimmed by 8 bases and V by 2 bases; bases with no gene match: 4. CDR3 nucleotide sequence: TGTGCCAGCAGCGTGGGGGACAGGGTCGGCTACACCTTC. As protein: CASSVGDRVGYTF.

The chain joins TRBV7-8 to TRBJ2-2; a possible D gene is TRBD1 (6 bases). The CDR3 contains 12 residues. The ends were cut back, 1 base at V and 11 bases at J, with 8 bases in the middle. Looked up from germline, CDR1 is SGHVS and CDR2 is FQNEAQ. CDR3 sequence reads: CASSLVGTELFF. The CDR3 DNA follows: TGTGCCAGCAGCTTAGTGGGGACAGAGCTGTTTTTT.

The V call is TRBV6-5, the J call TRBJ1-5, with 10 bases aligning to TRBD1. The CDR3 consists of 15 residues. Unmatched junction bases numbered 7, after V lost 5 bases and J lost 6 bases. The germline V gene has CDR1 MNHEY and CDR2 SVGAGI. The CDR3 is CASSPDRGMGQPQHF. The DNA for the CDR3 is TGTGCCAGCAGTCCGGACAGGGGGATGGGTCAGCCCCAGCATTTT.

The rearrangement links TRBV27 to TRBJ2-5, with 7 nucleotides matching TRBD1. The assigned J gene may be wrong: the sequence end matches TRBJ2-7 better. The CDR3 extends over 16 amino acids. The germline gives CDR1 MNHEY, CDR2 SMNVEV (reference sequence). The DNA of the CDR3 is TGTGCCAGCAGTTTTTCCACAGGGGAAAGCTCCTACGAGCAGTACTTC. It codes for CASSFSTGESSYEQYF.

The rearrangement joins TRBV5-6 to TRBJ2-7; D gene uncertain. The V and J ends lost 2 bases and 1 base respectively, with 16 bases between them. CDR1 is SGHDT, CDR2 YYEEEE, per germline. This CDR3 has 16 residues. The DNA of the CDR3 is TGTGCCAGCAGCTTCCCCACATCGGACGGATCCTACGAGCAGTACTTC. Protein sequence: CASSFPTSDGSYEQYF.

The V gene is TRBV11-1, the J gene TRBJ2-1, with D perhaps TRBD1 (5 bases). The CDR3 length is 15 residues. V lost 8 bases and J 7 bases, leaving 21 bases between the germline ends. The germline V gene has CDR1 SGHAT and CDR2 FQDESV (reference sequence). The CDR3 loop reads CASDHPPTGVNEQFF. In DNA form, the CDR3 reads TGTGCCAGCGACCATCCCCCTACAGGCGTTAATGAGCAGTTCTTC.

The chain carries TRBV12-3 or TRBV12-4 and TRBJ1-1; D unresolved. V was shortened by 10 bases and J by 2 bases, with 14 bases between the two germline ends. There are 13 residues in the CDR3. In DNA form, the CDR3 reads TGTGCCAACACAATCAGAGAAAACACTGAAGCTTTCTTT. This sequence encodes CANTIRENTEAFF.

This clonotype was picked up a small number of times. The chain uses TRBV6-5 and TRBJ1-2; D possibly corresponds to TRBD1 (5 bases). Trimming took off 6 bases at V and 8 bases at J, with 13 bases between the two ends. The CDR3 totals 12 residues. Germline CDR1 reads MNHEY; CDR2 reads SVGAGI. CDR3 in amino acids: CASSDPGRGYTF. For the CDR3, the DNA is TGTGCCAGCAGCGATCCGGGACGGGGCTACACCTTC.

The chain combines TRBV10-3 with TRBJ2-2; 8 bases map to TRBD2. Germline lookup yields CDR1 ENHRY and CDR2 SYGVKD. CDR3 length equals 16 residues. The junction had 15 bases not matched to a gene; V was cut back by 11 bases and J by 4 bases. CDR3 protein: CAASRKQRESTGELFF. In nucleotides, the CDR3 is TGTGCCGCGTCCCGAAAGCAGCGGGAGAGCACCGGGGAGCTGTTTTTT.

The sample holds a few counts of this clonotype. V is TRBV20-1 and J is TRBJ2-5; no definite D call. The CDR3 has 13 amino acids. Trimming shortened V by 5 bases and J by 3 bases, and 13 bases separated the two germline ends. Germline assignment: CDR1 DFQATT and CDR2 SNEGSKA (reference sequence). The CDR3 bases are TGCAGTGCTTCTAGTGATTCTGAAGAGACCCAGTACTTC. This sequence encodes CSASSDSEETQYF.

The chain is built from TRBV24-1 and TRBJ2-3, with no clear D. V gave up 0 bases and J gave up 6 bases, with 9 bases separating them. The CDR3 is 14 amino acids. The germline gives CDR1 KGHDR, CDR2 SFDVKD. CDR3: CATSDLAPLDTQYF. The DNA for the CDR3 is TGTGCCACCAGTGATTTGGCCCCTTTGGATACGCAGTATTTT.

This clonotype was counted only a few times. This chain uses TRBV7-2 with TRBJ1-1, with no clear D. The germline CDR1 and CDR2 sequences are SGHTA and FQGNSA. Trimming removed 2 bases at V and 5 bases at J, with 9 bases between. The CDR3 totals 13 residues. DNA for the CDR3: TGTGCCAGCAGCTTATATTCGGAGACTGAAGCTTTCTTT. Its protein product is CASSLYSETEAFF.

The chain combines TRBV7-9 with TRBJ2-7; 10 bases align to TRBD2. The CDR3 runs 14 residues. V lost 5 bases and J lost 6; bases outside the gene matches: 7. CDR1 SEHNR and CDR2 FQNEAQ come from the germline V gene (reference sequence). Written as DNA, the CDR3 is TGTGCCAGCAGCGAGATAGCGGGAGGAGGCGAGCAGTACTTC. Its protein product is CASSEIAGGGEQYF.

This clonotype was counted between two and nine times. In DNA, the CDR3 is TGTGCCAGCAGCTTAGGCTCCAGTGGGAACACTGAAGCTTTCTTT. Encoded protein: CASSLGSSGNTEAFF. This rearrangement joins TRBV13 to TRBJ1-1; no clear D gene. This CDR3 is 15 amino acids long. V shed 0 bases and J shed 1 base, with 9 bases lying between them. Looked up from germline, CDR1 is PRHDT and CDR2 is FYEKMQ (reference sequence).

In its sample, this clonotype was seen a few times. This rearrangement joins TRBV7-2 to TRBJ2-5; possible D gene TRBD2, 6 bases. Germline-derived CDR1 and CDR2 are SGHTA and FQGNSA. Trimming shortened V by 3 bases and J by 4 bases, and 12 bases separated the two germline ends. The CDR3 runs 14 residues. The CDR3 DNA reads as TGTGCCAGCAGCTTGACTAGGACTTCAGAGACCCAGTACTTC. Protein: CASSLTRTSETQYF.

The chain is built from TRBV7-3 and TRBJ2-3; 8 bases align to TRBD2. CDR1 and CDR2 from the germline V gene are SGHTA and FQGTGA. The CDR3 sequence is 14 residues long. Trimming cost V 5 bases and J 5 bases; bases outside gene matches: 6. CDR3 region: CASSQSGRGDTQYF. The CDR3 DNA follows: TGTGCCAGCAGCCAGAGCGGGAGAGGAGATACGCAGTATTTT.

This clonotype was seen a few times. This chain uses TRBV12-3 or TRBV12-4 with TRBJ2-1; D ambiguous. V lost 8 bases to trimming and J lost 10 bases, with 12 bases between them. The CDR3 runs to 11 residues. CDR3 residues: CASGLGGEQFF. The DNA for the CDR3 is TGTGCCAGCGGGTTGGGTGGGGAGCAGTTCTTC.

In its sample, this clonotype was seen a few times. CDR3 DNA: TGCGCCAGCAGCTTTAAGGGACAGCCAACCAATGAGCAGTTCTTC. This codes for CASSFKGQPTNEQFF. The gene calls are TRBV5-1 and TRBJ2-1, with 7 bases matching TRBD1. Germline-derived CDR1 and CDR2 are SGHRS and YFSETQ. The CDR3 loop spans 15 amino acids. The V and J ends lost 2 bases and 6 bases, in that order; junction bases with no gene match: 8.

The gene calls are TRBV20-1 and TRBJ2-2, with 7 bases fitting TRBD2. Trimming at V came to 3 bases and at J to 4 bases, leaving 8 bases not matched to a gene. CDR1 DFQATT and CDR2 SNEGSKA come from the germline V gene (reference sequence). The CDR3 is 15 residues long. The CDR3 region is CSARSGVRGTGELFF. CDR3 sequence (DNA): TGCAGTGCTAGGAGCGGGGTTCGGGGCACCGGGGAGCTGTTTTTT.

The rearrangement uses TRBV20-1 and TRBJ2-3, with D possibly TRBD2 on 5 matching bases. Germline-derived CDR1 and CDR2 are DFQATT and SNEGSKA (reference sequence). With 6 bases removed from V and 2 bases from J, the gap between germline ends came to 12 bases. The CDR3 contains 13 residues. The CDR3 is CSAPDWYTDTQYF. CDR3 DNA sequence: TGCAGTGCCCCGGACTGGTACACAGATACGCAGTATTTT.

The genes are TRBV6-1 and TRBJ2-3; D uncertain. V lost 7 bases and J 3 bases, leaving 8 bases between the germline ends. The CDR3 spans 12 residues. The germline gives CDR1 MNHNS, CDR2 SASEGT. The CDR3 loop reads CASMGITDTQYF. The CDR3 nucleotides are TGTGCCAGCATGGGGATTACAGATACGCAGTATTTT.

The chain combines TRBV11-2 with TRBJ1-1, with D hard to call. There are 16 residues in the CDR3. Germline V gives CDR1 SGHAT, CDR2 FQNNGV. V lost 4 bases and J 1 base, leaving 16 bases between the germline ends. The CDR3 region is CASSSISRQKNTEAFF. In DNA, the CDR3 is TGTGCCAGCAGCTCCATTAGTCGGCAGAAGAACACTGAAGCTTTCTTT.

This clonotype came up a few times. The CDR3 loop is CASSPQRNTIYF. The CDR3 DNA follows: TGTGCCAGCAGCCCACAGCGAAACACCATATATTTT. This rearrangement joins TRBV9 to TRBJ1-3; D is ambiguous. The germline gives CDR1 SGDLS, CDR2 YYNGEE. The CDR3 is 12 residues long. V lost 4 bases and J lost 5, with 7 bases in between.

The chain links TRBV20-1 to TRBJ2-1; 7 bases are a match to TRBD1. The J call may be wrong; the DNA end is better matched by TRBJ2-7. The germline V gene has CDR1 DFQATT and CDR2 SNEGSKA (reference sequence). The CDR3 is 12 residues long. The CDR3 nucleotides read TGCAGTGCCGGGACAGCAGATTACGAGCAGTACTTC. Translated, it gives CSAGTADYEQYF.

In this sample, this clonotype turned up a few times. The chain links TRBV11-2 to TRBJ1-6; D is undetermined. Germline V gene data show CDR1 as SGHAT and CDR2 as FQNNGV. The CDR3 consists of 16 residues. V was clipped by 3 bases and J by 5 bases, with 14 bases between them. The chain's CDR3 is CASSFSTATNNSPLHF. DNA of the CDR3: TGTGCCAGCAGCTTTTCGACCGCTACGAATAATTCACCCCTCCACTTT.